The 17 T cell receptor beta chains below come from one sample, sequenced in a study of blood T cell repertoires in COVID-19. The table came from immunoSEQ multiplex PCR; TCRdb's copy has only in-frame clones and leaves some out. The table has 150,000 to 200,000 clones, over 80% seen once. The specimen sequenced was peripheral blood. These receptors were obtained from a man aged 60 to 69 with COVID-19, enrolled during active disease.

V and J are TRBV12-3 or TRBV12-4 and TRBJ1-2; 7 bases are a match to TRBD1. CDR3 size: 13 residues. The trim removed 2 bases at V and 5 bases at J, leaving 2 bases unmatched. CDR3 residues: CASSLNRGYGYTF. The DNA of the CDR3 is TGTGCCAGCAGTTTAAACAGGGGATATGGCTACACCTTC.

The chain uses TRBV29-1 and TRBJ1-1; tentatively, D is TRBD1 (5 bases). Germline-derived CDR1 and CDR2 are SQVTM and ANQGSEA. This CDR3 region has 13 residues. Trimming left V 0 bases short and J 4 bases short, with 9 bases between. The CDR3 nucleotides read TGCAGCGTTGAAGATTGGGGGGGCACTGAAGCTTTCTTT. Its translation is CSVEDWGGTEAFF. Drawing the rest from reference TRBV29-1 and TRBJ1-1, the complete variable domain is SAVISQKPSRDICQRGTSLTIQCQVDSQVTMMFWYRQQPGQSLTLIATANQGSEATYESGFVIDKFPISRPNLTFSTLTVSNMSPEDSSIYLCSVEDWGGTEAFFGQGTRLTVV.

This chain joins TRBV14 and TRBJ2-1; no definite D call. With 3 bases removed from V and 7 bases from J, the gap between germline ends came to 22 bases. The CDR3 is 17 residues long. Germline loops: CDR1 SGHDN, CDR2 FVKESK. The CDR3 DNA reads TGTGCCAGCAGCCATCCTACCAGGTACTCGAATGTGAATGAGCAGTTCTTC. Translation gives CASSHPTRYSNVNEQFF.

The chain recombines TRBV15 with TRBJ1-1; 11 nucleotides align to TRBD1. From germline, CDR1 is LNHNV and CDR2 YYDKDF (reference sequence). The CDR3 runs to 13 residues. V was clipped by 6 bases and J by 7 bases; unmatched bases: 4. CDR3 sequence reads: CATRGQGAIEAFF. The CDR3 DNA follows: TGTGCCACCAGAGGACAGGGGGCGATTGAAGCTTTCTTT.

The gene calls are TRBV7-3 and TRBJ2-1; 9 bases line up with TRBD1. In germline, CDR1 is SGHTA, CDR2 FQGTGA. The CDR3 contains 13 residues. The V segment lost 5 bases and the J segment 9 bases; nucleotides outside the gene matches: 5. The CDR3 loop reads CASSRGQGSEQFF. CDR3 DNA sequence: TGTGCCAGCAGCAGGGGACAGGGAAGTGAGCAGTTCTTC.

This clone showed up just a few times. The CDR3 sequence: CASSPGQLMNTEAFF. CDR3 sequence (DNA): TGCGCCAGCAGCCCGGGACAGCTCATGAACACTGAAGCTTTCTTT. The chain uses TRBV4-3 and TRBJ1-1; 7 bases map to TRBD1. Germline-derived CDR1 and CDR2 are LGHNA and YSLEER. J lost 0 bases, V lost 4 bases, and 5 bases had no gene match. CDR3 size: 15 residues.

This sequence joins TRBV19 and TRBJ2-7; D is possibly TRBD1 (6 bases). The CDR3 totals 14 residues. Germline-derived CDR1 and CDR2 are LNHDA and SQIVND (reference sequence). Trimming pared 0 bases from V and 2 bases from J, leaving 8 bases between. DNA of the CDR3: TGTGCCAGTAGTATAGATGGGACACCCTACGAGCAGTACTTC. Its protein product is CASSIDGTPYEQYF.

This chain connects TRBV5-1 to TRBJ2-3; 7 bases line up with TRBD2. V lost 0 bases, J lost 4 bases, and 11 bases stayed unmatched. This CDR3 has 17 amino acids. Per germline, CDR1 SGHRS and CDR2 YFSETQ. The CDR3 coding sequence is TGCGCCAGCAGCTTGGGGCTAGCGGAGAGCCTGGCAGATACGCAGTATTTT. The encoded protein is CASSLGLAESLADTQYF.

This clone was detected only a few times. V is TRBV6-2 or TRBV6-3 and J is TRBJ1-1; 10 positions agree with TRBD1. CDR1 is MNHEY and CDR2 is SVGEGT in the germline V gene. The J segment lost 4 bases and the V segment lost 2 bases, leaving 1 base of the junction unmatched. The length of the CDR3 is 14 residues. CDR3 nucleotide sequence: TGTGCCAGCAGTTACAGGACAGGGGGCACTGAAGCTTTCTTT. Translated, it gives CASSYRTGGTEAFF.

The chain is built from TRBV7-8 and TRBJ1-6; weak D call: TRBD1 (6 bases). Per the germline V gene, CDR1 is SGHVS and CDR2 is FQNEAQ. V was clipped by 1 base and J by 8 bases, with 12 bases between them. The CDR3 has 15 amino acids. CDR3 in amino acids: CASSLVVGGDSPLHF. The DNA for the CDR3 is TGTGCCAGCAGCTTAGTTGTAGGGGGTGATTCACCCCTCCACTTT.

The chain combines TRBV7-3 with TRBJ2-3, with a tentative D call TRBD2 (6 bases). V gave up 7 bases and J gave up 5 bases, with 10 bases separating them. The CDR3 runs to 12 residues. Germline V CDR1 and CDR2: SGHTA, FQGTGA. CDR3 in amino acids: CASTTGGDTQYF. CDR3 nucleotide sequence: TGTGCCAGCACCACCGGGGGAGATACGCAGTATTTT.

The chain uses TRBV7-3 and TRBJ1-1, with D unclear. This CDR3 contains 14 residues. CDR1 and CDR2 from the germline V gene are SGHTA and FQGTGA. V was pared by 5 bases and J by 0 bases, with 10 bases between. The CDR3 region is CASSLTGMNTEAFF. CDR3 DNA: TGTGCCAGCAGCCTGACGGGAATGAACACTGAAGCTTTCTTT. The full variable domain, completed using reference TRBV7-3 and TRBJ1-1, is GAGVSQTPSNKVTEKGKYVELRCDPISGHTALYWYRQSLGQGPEFLIYFQGTGAADDSGLPNDRFFAVRPEGSVSTLKIQRTERGDSAVYLCASSLTGMNTEAFFGQGTRLTVV.

The CDR3 here is CASSGTSKTQYF. Here the CDR3 DNA reads TGTGCCAGCAGTGGGACTAGCAAGACCCAGTACTTC. This rearrangement joins TRBV28 to TRBJ2-5; 9 nucleotides align to TRBD2. The CDR3 contains 12 residues. Trimming took 5 bases from V and 6 from J; bases not matched to a gene: 1. Germline V gives CDR1 MDHEN, CDR2 SYDVKM.

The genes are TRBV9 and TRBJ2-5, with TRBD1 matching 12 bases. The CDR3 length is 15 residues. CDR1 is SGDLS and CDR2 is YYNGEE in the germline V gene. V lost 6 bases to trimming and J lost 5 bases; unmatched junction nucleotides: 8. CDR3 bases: TGTGCCAGCACCCCGGGACAGGGGGCGAGGGAGACCCAGTACTTC. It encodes CASTPGQGARETQYF.

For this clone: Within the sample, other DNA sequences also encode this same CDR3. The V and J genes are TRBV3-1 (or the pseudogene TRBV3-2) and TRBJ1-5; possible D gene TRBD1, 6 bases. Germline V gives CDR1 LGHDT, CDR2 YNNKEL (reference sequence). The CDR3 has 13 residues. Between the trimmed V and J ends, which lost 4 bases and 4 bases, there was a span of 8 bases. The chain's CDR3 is CASSPTGNQPQHF. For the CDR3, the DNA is TGTGCCAGCAGCCCTACAGGGAATCAGCCCCAGCATTTT.

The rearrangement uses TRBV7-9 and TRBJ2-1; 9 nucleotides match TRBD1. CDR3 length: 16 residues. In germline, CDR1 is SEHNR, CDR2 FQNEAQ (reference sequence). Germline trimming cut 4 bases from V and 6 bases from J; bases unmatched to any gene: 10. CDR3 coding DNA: TGTGCCAGCAGCTCCCTCGACAGGGGGTCCCTCAATGAGCAGTTCTTC. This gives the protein CASSSLDRGSLNEQFF. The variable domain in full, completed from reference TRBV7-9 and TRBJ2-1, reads DTGVSQNPRHKITKRGQNVTFRCDPISEHNRLYWYRQTLGQGPEFLTYFQNEAQLEKSRLLSDRFSAERPKGSFSTLEIQRTEQGDSAMYLCASSSLDRGSLNEQFFGPGTRLTVL.

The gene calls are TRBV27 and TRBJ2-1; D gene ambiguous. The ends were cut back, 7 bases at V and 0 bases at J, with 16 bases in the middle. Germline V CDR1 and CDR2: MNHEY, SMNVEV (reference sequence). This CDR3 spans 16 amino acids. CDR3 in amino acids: CASTLVGGHSYNEQFF. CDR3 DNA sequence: TGTGCCAGCACTCTGGTTGGTGGCCACTCCTACAATGAGCAGTTCTTC.